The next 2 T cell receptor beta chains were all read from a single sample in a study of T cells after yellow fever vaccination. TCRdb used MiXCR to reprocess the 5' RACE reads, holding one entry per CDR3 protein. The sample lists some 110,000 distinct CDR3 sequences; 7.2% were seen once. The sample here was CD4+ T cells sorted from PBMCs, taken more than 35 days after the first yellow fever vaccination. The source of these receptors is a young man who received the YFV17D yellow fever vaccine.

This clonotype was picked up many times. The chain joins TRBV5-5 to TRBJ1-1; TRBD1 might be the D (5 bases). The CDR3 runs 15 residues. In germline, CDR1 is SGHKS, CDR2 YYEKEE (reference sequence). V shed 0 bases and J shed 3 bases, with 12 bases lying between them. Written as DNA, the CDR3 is TGTGCCAGCAGCTTGGAAATCCAGGGTGACACTGAAGCTTTCTTT. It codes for CASSLEIQGDTEAFF.

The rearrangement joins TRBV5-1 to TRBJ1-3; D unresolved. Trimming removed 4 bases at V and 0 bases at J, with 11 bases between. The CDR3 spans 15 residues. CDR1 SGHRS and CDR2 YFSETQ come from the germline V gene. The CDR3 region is CASSIQASSGNTIYF. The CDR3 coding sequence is TGCGCCAGCAGCATTCAGGCGAGCTCTGGAAACACCATATATTTT. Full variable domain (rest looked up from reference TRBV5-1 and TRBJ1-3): KAGVTQTPRYLIKTRGQQVTLSCSPISGHRSVSWYQQTPGQGLQFLFEYFSETQRNKGNFPGRFSGRQFSNSRSEMNVSTLELGDSALYLCASSIQASSGNTIYFGEGSWLTVV.